This passage covers 5 T cell receptor beta chains from one sample sequenced in a study of CD8 T cells in Susac syndrome. After extraction with the RNeasy kit, roughly 0.45 to 1 ug of the RNA was reverse transcribed using random hexamers. TCRdb passed the immunoSEQ multiplex PCR reads through MiXCR, listing each CDR3 protein once. The sample records around 170,000 distinct CDR3 sequences, around 95% being singletons. Material: CD8+ T cells from PBMCs. The source of these receptors is a human donor with multiple sclerosis.

Points on this clonotype: An end of the junction differs from the germline gene, which may be a read error. V and J are TRBV7-7 and TRBJ2-1; 8 nucleotides match TRBD2. The CDR3 contains 16 residues. The germline V gene encodes CDR1 SSHAT and CDR2 FNYEAQ (reference sequence). This CDR3 reads CASSPVAGRLSDEQFF. The CDR3 DNA follows: TGTGCTAGCAGCCCTGTAGCGGGAAGGCTCAGCGATGAGCAGTTCTTC.

This sequence joins TRBV5-1 and TRBJ2-1; D remains unclear. Trimming pared 1 base from V and 3 bases from J, leaving 17 bases between. Germline CDR1 reads SGHRS; CDR2 reads YFSETQ. The CDR3 has 17 residues. The CDR3: CASSLRNGEAYYNEQFF. The CDR3 region has the DNA TGCGCCAGCAGCTTGAGGAACGGCGAAGCCTACTACAATGAGCAGTTCTTC.

The V gene is TRBV3-1, the J gene TRBJ2-7, with D perhaps TRBD2 (5 bases). The V gene's germline CDR1 is LGHDT and CDR2 YNNKEL (reference sequence). The V end lost 0 bases, the J end lost 7 bases, and 19 bases lay between the germline ends. The CDR3 is 16 amino acids. CDR3 nucleotide sequence: TGTGCCAGCAGCCAAGAACCGGAGACTACGTCTATGGAGCAGTACTTC. This codes for CASSQEPETTSMEQYF.

The chain combines TRBV6-1 with TRBJ1-2, with TRBD1 identical over 7 bases. Germline V gene lookup returns CDR1 MNHNS and CDR2 SASEGT. V dropped 3 bases and J dropped 4; count of bases not matched to a gene: 5. The CDR3 contains 14 residues. CDR3 sequence reads: CASSEVRDSYGYTF. CDR3 nucleotide sequence: TGTGCCAGCAGTGAGGTCCGGGACAGCTATGGCTACACCTTC.

This rearrangement joins TRBV12-3 or TRBV12-4 to TRBJ2-1; 8 nucleotides agree with TRBD2. This CDR3 comprises 18 residues. Trimming at V came to 5 bases and at J to 6 bases, leaving 18 bases not matched to a gene. CDR3 sequence (DNA): TGTGCCAGCAGTCCGGGCCGGGTGACGGGAGGGCAGGGCAATGAGCAGTTCTTC. Protein: CASSPGRVTGGQGNEQFF.